This T cell receptor beta chain originates from a study of blood T cell repertoires in COVID-19. This clone was detected once. Authors' processing steps: It was from reference gene primer amplification that nucleated cell counts were estimated. Using immunoSEQ multiplex PCR, the repertoire was profiled, and TCRdb retains in-frame clones only, with some absent. V and J calls and clone size are those listed in that table; D and trimming were worked out from the DNA. Found here are a few hundred thousand clones, around nine tenths of them singletons; the top ten hold less than 2%. The age range of participants was 18 to 89 years, with residence in under 25 US areas. Cohorts were determined from participant-reported clinical history. The CDR3 spans 20 residues.

The chain links TRBV21-1 to TRBJ1-1; the DNA was not compared with TRBD1, the D call given in the table. TRBV21-1 is a pseudogene locus. Sequenced: PBMCs or T cells enriched from blood (not recorded which). The sequence derives from a woman between 25 and 40 years old who had recovered from COVID-19. CDR3 sequence reads: CASSKVKSCGATEMNTEAFF. As DNA, the CDR3 is TGTGCCAGCAGCAAAGTTAAGTCCTGCGGCGCGACAGAAATGAACACTGAAGCTTTCTTT.